This passage covers 27 T cell receptor beta chains from one sample sequenced in a study of T-cell memory formation after mild COVID-19. TCRdb reanalysed the 5' RACE reads using MiXCR and keeps one entry per CDR3 protein. The table records 360,000 or so distinct CDR3 sequences, around 28% of them present only once. The sample taken for sequencing was PBMCs or a T cell subset sorted from them (not recorded which). Receptor source: an adult woman who had mild COVID-19 (a few samples of this study predate the infection). Cell type and time point are not known.

The gene calls are TRBV7-8 and TRBJ1-5; a weak D match, TRBD1 (5 bases). Looked up from germline, CDR1 is SGHVS and CDR2 is FQNEAQ. The CDR3 spans 15 residues. With 1 base removed from V and 12 bases from J, the gap between germline ends came to 19 bases. CDR3 DNA sequence: TGTGCCAGCAGCTTAGAGAGGTTTACCCTAGGGGTCCAGCATTTT. It specifies CASSLERFTLGVQHF.

This clonotype was observed at least ten times. The chain joins TRBV5-6 to TRBJ1-1; the D gene is possibly TRBD1 (5 bases). The CDR3 loop spans 16 amino acids. From germline, CDR1 is SGHDT and CDR2 YYEEEE. Trimming left V 0 bases short and J 6 bases short, with 18 bases between. The CDR3 loop is CASSLEGYGTPAEAFF. In DNA form, the CDR3 reads TGTGCCAGCAGCTTGGAAGGGTACGGGACGCCGGCTGAAGCTTTCTTT.

In its sample, this clonotype was seen a few times. This chain joins TRBV4-2 and TRBJ1-2; the D is unclear. The CDR3 covers 12 residues. V was pared by 0 bases and J by 7 bases, with 6 bases between. Germline V CDR1 and CDR2: LGHNA, YNFKEQ. As DNA, the CDR3 is TGTGCCAGCAGCCAAGATCGCTTTGGCTACACCTTC. Translated: CASSQDRFGYTF.

The chain joins TRBV10-2 to TRBJ2-7; no reliable D call. CDR1 and CDR2 (germline): WSHSY, SAAADI. The CDR3 totals 10 residues. Trimming took 7 bases from V and 7 from J, leaving 8 bases between them. This CDR3 is CASKDSEQYF. The CDR3 region has the DNA TGCGCCAGCAAAGACTCAGAGCAGTACTTC.

V usage is TRBV18 and J usage is TRBJ1-2; no clear D. Germline V gene sequence: CDR1 KGHSH, CDR2 LQKENI. CDR3 length: 14 amino acids. V gave up 0 bases and J gave up 2 bases, with 7 bases separating them. The CDR3: CASSPPSGNYGYTF. The DNA of the CDR3 is TGTGCCAGCTCACCACCCTCTGGGAACTATGGCTACACCTTC.

This chain connects TRBV7-2 to TRBJ2-3; 8 bases are a match to TRBD2. The V and J ends lost 2 bases and 3 bases, in that order; junction bases with no gene match: 7. Looked up from germline, CDR1 is SGHTA and CDR2 is FQGNSA. The CDR3 sequence is 16 residues long. This CDR3 is CASSLLDGRATDTQYF. The CDR3 coding sequence is TGTGCCAGCAGCTTACTGGACGGGAGGGCAACAGATACGCAGTATTTT.

The CDR3 DNA sequence: TGTGCCAGCAGCGTAGACCTGAACACCGGGGAGCTGTTTTTT. Protein product: CASSVDLNTGELFF. This chain joins TRBV9 and TRBJ2-2; the D is unclear. This CDR3 region has 14 residues. CDR1 SGDLS and CDR2 YYNGEE come from the germline V gene. V was trimmed by 0 bases and J by 1 base, leaving 4 bases between them.

The rearrangement uses TRBV19 and TRBJ2-7; possible D gene TRBD2, 7 bases. The CDR3 is 15 residues long. Germline CDR1 LNHDA, CDR2 SQIVND (reference sequence). The V end was cut by 3 bases, the J end by 3 bases, with 15 bases between. CDR3 sequence reads: CASSMVPGEGYEQYF. CDR3 nucleotides: TGTGCCAGTAGTATGGTCCCAGGGGAGGGCTACGAGCAGTACTTC.

V is TRBV20-1 and J is TRBJ1-1, with D hard to call. Germline loops: CDR1 DFQATT, CDR2 SNEGSKA (reference sequence). This CDR3 contains 13 residues. V lost 4 bases to trimming and J lost 1 base, with 10 bases between them. CDR3 protein: CSAIPRGNTEAFF. In DNA, the CDR3 is TGCAGTGCTATCCCACGGGGGAACACTGAAGCTTTCTTT.

This clonotype was counted between two and nine times. The rearrangement links TRBV2 to TRBJ2-3; D is possibly TRBD2 (5 bases). The CDR3 loop spans 12 amino acids. Germline V CDR1 and CDR2: SNHLY, FYNNEI. The V and J ends lost 2 bases and 6 bases respectively, with 6 bases between them. CDR3 sequence (DNA): TGTGCCAGCAGTGAATTAGCGGATACGCAGTATTTT. The encoded protein is CASSELADTQYF. Looking up the rest from reference TRBV2 and TRBJ2-3 gives the full variable domain: EPEVTQTPSHQVTQMGQEVILRCVPISNHLYFYWYRQILGQKVEFLVSFYNNEISEKSEIFDDQFSVERPDGSNFTLKIRSTKLEDSAMYFCASSELADTQYFGPGTRLTVL.

This rearrangement joins TRBV6-5 to TRBJ1-1; 7 bases are shared with TRBD1. Germline V gene data show CDR1 as MNHEY and CDR2 as SVGAGI. This CDR3 comprises 15 residues. V lost 4 bases, J lost 1 base, and 6 bases stayed unmatched. CDR3 region: CASSFSAGGNTEAFF. Written as DNA, the CDR3 is TGTGCCAGCAGTTTCTCGGCAGGGGGGAACACTGAAGCTTTCTTT.

V is TRBV5-1 and J is TRBJ2-3; TRBD1 might be the D (5 bases). The germline V and J ends were trimmed by 4 bases and 0 bases, with 15 bases remaining between them. This CDR3 comprises 16 residues. Looked up from germline, CDR1 is SGHRS and CDR2 is YFSETQ. The CDR3 protein is CASSPTTGLSTDTQYF. In nucleotides, the CDR3 is TGCGCCAGCAGCCCAACCACAGGCCTAAGCACAGATACGCAGTATTTT.

As for this clonotype: One end of the junction fails to match germline, which may point to a read error. The chain uses TRBV12-3 or TRBV12-4 and TRBJ2-5; no clear D gene. This CDR3 region has 15 residues. The DNA of the CDR3 is TGTGCCAGCAGCTTAGAGTTTCGGCTCTACGAGACCCAGTACTTC. This encodes CASSLEFRLYETQYF.

In its sample, this clonotype was seen a few times. This chain uses TRBV7-8 with TRBJ1-2, with D unclear. CDR1 and CDR2 (germline): SGHVS, FQNEAQ. The CDR3 consists of 14 residues. V was shortened by 1 base and J by 2 bases, with 8 bases between the two germline ends. CDR3: CASSLEGRNYGYTF. CDR3 coding DNA: TGTGCCAGCAGCTTAGAGGGCAGAAACTATGGCTACACCTTC.

This clonotype was seen many times. The chain couples TRBV7-9 to TRBJ1-2, with D possibly matching TRBD1 (5 bases). The CDR3 is made up of 16 amino acids. V was pared by 5 bases and J by 2 bases, with 18 bases between. The V gene's germline CDR1 is SEHNR and CDR2 FQNEAQ (reference sequence). CDR3 sequence (DNA): TGTGCCAGCAGCGCTCTCCCCCTGACAGACAACTATGGCTACACCTTC. Encoded protein: CASSALPLTDNYGYTF.

This clonotype appeared a few times. V and J are TRBV30 and TRBJ2-3; D gene ambiguous. The CDR3 loop spans 13 amino acids. Germline assignment: CDR1 GTSNPN and CDR2 SVGIG (reference sequence). Trimming left V 5 bases short and J 2 bases short, with 11 bases between. This chain's CDR3 is CAWSGGNTDTQYF. The CDR3, as DNA: TGTGCCTGGTCGGGCGGTAACACAGATACGCAGTATTTT.

The chain couples TRBV19 to TRBJ2-2, with 11 bases fitting TRBD1. J was trimmed by 4 bases and V by 7 bases; bases with no gene match: 2. In germline, CDR1 is LNHDA, CDR2 SQIVND (reference sequence). CDR3 length equals 14 residues. The CDR3, as DNA: TGTGCCAGTACTGGACAGGGGGCCACCGGGGAGCTGTTTTTT. Translating gives CASTGQGATGELFF. Together with reference TRBV19 and TRBJ2-2, the CDR3 gives the full variable domain: DGGITQSPKYLFRKEGQNVTLSCEQNLNHDAMYWYRQDPGQGLRLIYYSQIVNDFQKGDIAEGYSVSREKKESFPLTVTSAQKNPTAFYLCASTGQGATGELFFGEGSRLTVL.

There are a few counts of this clonotype. This chain connects TRBV7-9 to TRBJ2-1; D may be TRBD1 or TRBD2 (5 bases each). Trimming left V 4 bases short and J 12 bases short, with 10 bases between. The CDR3 spans 11 residues. The germline CDR1 and CDR2 sequences are SEHNR and FQNEAQ (reference sequence). In nucleotides, the CDR3 is TGTGCCAGCAGCTCACCGGGACCGCAGTTCTTC. Translated: CASSSPGPQFF.

This clonotype was counted only a few times. The rearrangement joins TRBV10-3 to TRBJ2-5, with 7 bases aligning to TRBD1. Trimming at V came to 3 bases and at J to 3 bases, leaving 4 bases not matched to a gene. CDR3 length equals 14 residues. Looked up from germline, CDR1 is ENHRY and CDR2 is SYGVKD. As DNA, the CDR3 is TGTGCCATCAGTGAACCCACAGGGGAAGAGACCCAGTACTTC. This encodes CAISEPTGEETQYF.

This clonotype has a handful of counts. The chain is built from TRBV20-1 and TRBJ2-7; tentative D call: TRBD2 (5 bases). The CDR3 is 11 amino acids. Trimming stripped 7 bases from V and 6 bases from J, with 13 bases between. Germline CDR1 reads DFQATT; CDR2 reads SNEGSKA (reference sequence). The CDR3, as DNA: TGCAGTGTGGCGGGCTTAGGCGAGCAGTACTTC. Translated, it gives CSVAGLGEQYF.

V is TRBV18 and J is TRBJ1-1; D is possibly TRBD1 (5 bases). The V gene's germline CDR1 is KGHSH and CDR2 LQKENI. Trimming cost V 7 bases and J 1 base, with 10 bases left between them. The CDR3 covers 13 residues. The CDR3 sequence: CASCRAENTEAFF. CDR3 bases: TGTGCCAGCTGCAGGGCGGAGAACACTGAAGCTTTCTTT.

This clonotype occurred a few times. V usage is TRBV27 and J usage is TRBJ2-7; 7 positions match TRBD1. CDR3 length: 14 residues. Trimming at V came to 5 bases and at J to 2 bases, leaving 6 bases not matched to a gene. CDR1 MNHEY and CDR2 SMNVEV come from the germline V gene (reference sequence). CDR3 coding DNA: TGTGCCAGCAGTACAGGGGACGGTACCTACGAGCAGTACTTC. Encoded protein: CASSTGDGTYEQYF.

The J gene is TRBJ2-7, the V gene TRBV7-8; D remains ambiguous. The CDR3 extends over 14 amino acids. V was cut by 4 bases and J by 2 bases, with 12 bases left in between. Germline CDR1 reads SGHVS; CDR2 reads FQNEAQ. The CDR3 DNA reads TGTGCCAGCAGCTCCACCGGGCTTCCCTACGAGCAGTACTTC. Its translation: CASSSTGLPYEQYF.

The genes are TRBV7-3 and TRBJ1-1; 7 bases are a match to TRBD1. Germline V CDR1 and CDR2: SGHTA, FQGTGA. J lost 9 bases, V lost 4 bases, and 5 bases had no gene match. The CDR3 is 12 residues long. Here the CDR3 DNA reads TGTGCCAGCAGCTCGGAGACAGGGAAAGCTTTCTTT. It specifies CASSSETGKAFF.

This chain uses TRBV5-1 with TRBJ1-1; unclear D gene. Trimming stripped 4 bases from V and 1 base from J, with 14 bases between. This CDR3 region has 15 residues. Germline CDR1 and CDR2: SGHRS and YFSETQ. CDR3 protein: CASSTGVQRNTEAFF. CDR3 coding DNA: TGCGCCAGCAGCACCGGCGTCCAGAGGAACACTGAAGCTTTCTTT.

This clonotype was detected a few times. The V call is TRBV12-3 or TRBV12-4, the J call TRBJ2-5, with 8 nucleotides matching TRBD1. The length of the CDR3 is 13 residues. The junction had 4 bases not matched to a gene; V was cut back by 4 bases and J by 6 bases. The CDR3 sequence: CASSSRTGKTQYF. DNA for the CDR3: TGTGCCAGCAGTTCCCGGACAGGGAAGACCCAGTACTTC.

The gene calls are TRBV18 and TRBJ1-2, with D perhaps matching TRBD1 (5 bases). The CDR3 consists of 12 residues. Germline CDR1 is KGHSH and CDR2 is LQKENI. Deletions cut 2 bases from V and 7 bases from J, with 8 bases between. This CDR3 is CASSPAGPGYTF. The CDR3 region has the DNA TGTGCCAGCTCACCAGCGGGACCTGGCTACACCTTC.